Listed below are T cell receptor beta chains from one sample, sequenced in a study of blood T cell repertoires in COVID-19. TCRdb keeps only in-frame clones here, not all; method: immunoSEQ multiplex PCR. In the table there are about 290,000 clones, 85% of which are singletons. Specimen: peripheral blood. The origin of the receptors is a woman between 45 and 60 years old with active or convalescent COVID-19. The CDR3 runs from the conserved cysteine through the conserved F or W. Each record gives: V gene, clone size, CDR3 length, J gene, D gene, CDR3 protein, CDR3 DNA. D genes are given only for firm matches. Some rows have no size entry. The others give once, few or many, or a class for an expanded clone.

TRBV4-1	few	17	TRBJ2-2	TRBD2	CASSHRLAGVLTGELFF	TGCGCCAGCAGCCATAGACTAGCGGGAGTTTTAACCGGGGAGCTGTTTTTT
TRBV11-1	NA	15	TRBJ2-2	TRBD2	CASTHLAGPTGELFF	TGTGCCAGCACCCACCTAGCGGGGCCCACCGGGGAGCTGTTTTTT
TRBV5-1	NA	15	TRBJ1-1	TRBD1	CASSLDGDRIAEAFF	TGCGCCAGCAGCTTGGACGGGGACAGGATTGCTGAAGCTTTCTTT
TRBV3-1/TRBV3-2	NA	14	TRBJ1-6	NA	CASSQAHSNSPLHF	TGTGCCAGCAGCCAGGCTCACAGTAATTCACCCCTCCACTTT
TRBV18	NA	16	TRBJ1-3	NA	CASSPLTSLSGNTIYF	TGTGCCAGCTCGCCACTGACTTCTCTCTCTGGAAACACCATATATTTT
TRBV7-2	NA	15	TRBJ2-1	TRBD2	CASSLASGKGNEQFF	TGTGCCAGCAGCTTAGCTAGCGGGAAGGGCAATGAGCAGTTCTTC
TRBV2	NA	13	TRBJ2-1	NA	CASSRESAHEQFF	TGTGCCAGCAGTCGGGAGTCGGCGCACGAGCAGTTCTTC
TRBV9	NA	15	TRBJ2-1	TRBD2	CASSPRTSGNNEQFF	TGTGCCAGCAGCCCAAGGACTAGCGGGAACAATGAGCAGTTCTTC
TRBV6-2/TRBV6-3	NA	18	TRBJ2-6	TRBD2	CASSPFGLAGDGANVLTF	TGTGCCAGCAGCCCTTTCGGACTAGCGGGAGATGGGGCCAACGTCCTGACTTTC
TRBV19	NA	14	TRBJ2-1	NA	CASTRTREAGEQFF	TGTGCCAGTACCCGGACTCGTGAGGCTGGGGAGCAGTTCTTC
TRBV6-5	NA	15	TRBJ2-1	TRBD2	CASSPTSALVNEQFF	TGTGCCAGCAGCCCGACTAGCGCTCTCGTCAATGAGCAGTTCTTC
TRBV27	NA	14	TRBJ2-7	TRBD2	CASSYSGRGYEQYF	TGTGCCAGCTCCTATAGCGGGAGAGGCTACGAGCAGTACTTC
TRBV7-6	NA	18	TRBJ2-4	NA	CASSPGRAAGRAKNIQYF	TGTGCCAGCAGCCCGGGCCGGGCGGCGGGTAGAGCCAAAAACATTCAGTACTTC
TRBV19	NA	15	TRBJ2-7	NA	CASSIAPGPTYEQYF	TGTGCCAGTAGTATAGCCCCAGGGCCAACCTACGAGCAGTACTTC
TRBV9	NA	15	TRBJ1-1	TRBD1	CASSVSLTGGTEAFF	TGTGCCAGCAGCGTATCCCTGACAGGGGGAACTGAAGCTTTCTTT
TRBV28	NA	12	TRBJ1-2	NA	CASSLSRAGYTF	TGTGCCAGCAGTTTATCCAGGGCGGGCTACACCTTC
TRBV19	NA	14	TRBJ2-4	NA	CASSIGLAKNIQYF	TGTGCCAGTAGTATCGGACTAGCCAAAAACATTCAGTACTTC
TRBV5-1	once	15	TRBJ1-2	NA	CASSLDGGANYGYTF	TGCGCCAGCAGCTTGGATGGGGGGGCTAACTATGGCTACACCTTC
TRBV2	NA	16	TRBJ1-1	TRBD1	CASRADRGLFVTEAFF	TGTGCCAGCAGAGCGGACAGGGGGCTTTTTGTCACTGAAGCTTTCTTT
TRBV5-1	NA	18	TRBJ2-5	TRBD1	CASSWTGPGTGGLETQYF	TGCGCCAGCAGCTGGACGGGGCCCGGGACAGGGGGATTGGAGACCCAGTACTTC
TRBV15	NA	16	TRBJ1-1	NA	CATKWTVWGRNTEAFF	TGTGCCACCAAGTGGACAGTCTGGGGTAGGAACACTGAAGCTTTCTTT
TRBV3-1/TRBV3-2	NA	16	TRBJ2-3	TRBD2	CASSHREREGGDTQYF	TGTGCCAGCAGCCACCGAGAGCGGGAGGGCGGGGATACGCAGTATTTT
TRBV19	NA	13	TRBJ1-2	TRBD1	CASTDRGLGGYTF	TGTGCCAGCACCGACAGGGGGCTAGGTGGCTACACCTTC
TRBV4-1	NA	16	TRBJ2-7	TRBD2	CASSQDERGWGYEQYF	TGCGCCAGCAGCCAAGACGAGCGGGGATGGGGTTACGAGCAGTACTTC
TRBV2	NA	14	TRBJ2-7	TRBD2	CASRVTSFLSEQYF	TGTGCCAGCAGGGTGACTAGCTTCCTTTCCGAGCAGTACTTC
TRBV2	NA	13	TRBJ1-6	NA	CASSGTGDSPLHF	TGTGCCAGCAGTGGAACAGGTGATTCACCCCTCCACTTT
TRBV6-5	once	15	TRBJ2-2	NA	CASGKAGWNTGELFF	TGTGCCAGCGGGAAGGCGGGATGGAACACCGGGGAGCTGTTTTTT
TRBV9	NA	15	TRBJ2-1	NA	CASSIEGDSYNEQFF	TGTGCCAGCAGCATTGAGGGGGACTCCTACAATGAGCAGTTCTTC
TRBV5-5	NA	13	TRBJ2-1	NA	CASSSYRYNEQFF	TGTGCCAGCAGCTCCTACAGATACAATGAGCAGTTCTTC
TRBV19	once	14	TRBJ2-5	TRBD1	CASSTDRGRETQYF	TGTGCCAGTAGTACGGACAGGGGAAGAGAGACCCAGTACTTC
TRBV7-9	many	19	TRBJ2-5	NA	CASSSNSWWEGQLGETQYF	TGTGCCAGCAGCTCAAATTCGTGGTGGGAGGGACAATTGGGAGAGACCCAGTACTTC
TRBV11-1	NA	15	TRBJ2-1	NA	CASSLVGSVYNEQFF	TGTGCCAGCAGCTTAGTCGGGAGCGTGTACAATGAGCAGTTCTTC
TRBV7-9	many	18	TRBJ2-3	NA	CASSFTAGPQGRRATQYF	TGTGCCAGCAGCTTTACGGCGGGCCCACAGGGCCGTAGGGCGACGCAGTATTTT
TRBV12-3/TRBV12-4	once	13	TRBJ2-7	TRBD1	CASSRDRGSEQYF	TGTGCCAGCAGCCGGGACAGGGGCTCCGAGCAGTACTTC
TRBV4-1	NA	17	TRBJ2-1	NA	CASSPRGGAGSYNEQFF	TGCGCCAGCAGCCCCAGAGGGGGGGCCGGTTCCTACAATGAGCAGTTCTTC
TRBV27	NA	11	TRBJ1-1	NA	CASTVNTEAFF	TGTGCCAGCACGGTCAACACTGAAGCTTTCTTT
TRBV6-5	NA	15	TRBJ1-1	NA	CASSYAGDYGTEAFF	TGTGCCAGCAGTTACGCGGGGGATTATGGCACTGAAGCTTTCTTT
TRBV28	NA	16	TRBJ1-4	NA	CASSLKLGATNEKLFF	TGTGCCAGCAGTTTAAAGCTCGGGGCAACTAATGAAAAACTGTTTTTT
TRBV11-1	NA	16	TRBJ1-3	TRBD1	CASSFLGTGTGNTIYF	TGTGCCAGCAGCTTCCTCGGGACAGGGACTGGAAACACCATATATTTT
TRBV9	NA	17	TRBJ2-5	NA	CASSRSSRSRGWETQYF	TGTGCCAGCAGCCGTTCCAGTCGGTCACGGGGGTGGGAGACCCAGTACTTC
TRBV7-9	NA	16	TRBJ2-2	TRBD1	CASGSPGQGYAGELFF	TGTGCCAGCGGCTCTCCGGGACAGGGGTATGCCGGGGAGCTGTTTTTT
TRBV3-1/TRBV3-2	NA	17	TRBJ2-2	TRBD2	CASSQNLAGPNTGELFF	TGTGCCAGCAGCCAGAACCTAGCGGGACCGAACACCGGGGAGCTGTTTTTT
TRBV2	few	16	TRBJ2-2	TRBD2	CASSEGASGPTGELFF	TGTGCCAGCAGTGAAGGGGCTAGCGGGCCAACCGGGGAGCTGTTTTTT
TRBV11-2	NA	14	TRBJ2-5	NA	CASSLRLPQQTQYF	TGTGCCAGCAGCCTAAGACTACCCCAACAGACCCAGTACTTC
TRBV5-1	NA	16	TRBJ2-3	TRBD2	CASRAGTSGSTDTQYF	TGCGCCAGCAGAGCAGGAACTAGCGGGAGCACAGATACGCAGTATTTT
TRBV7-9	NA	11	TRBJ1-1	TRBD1	CASSRDRGAFF	TGTGCCAGCAGCCGGGACAGGGGGGCTTTCTTT
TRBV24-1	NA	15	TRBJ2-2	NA	CATSASREHTGELFF	TGTGCCACGAGTGCGTCTAGGGAGCACACCGGGGAGCTGTTTTTT
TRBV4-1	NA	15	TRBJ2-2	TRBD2	CASRPSGTNTGELFF	TGCGCCAGCCGTCCAAGCGGGACTAACACCGGGGAGCTGTTTTTT
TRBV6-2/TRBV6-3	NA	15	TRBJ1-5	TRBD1	CASSADRPQVKPQHF	TGTGCCAGCAGCGCGGACAGGCCCCAGGTTAAGCCCCAGCATTTT
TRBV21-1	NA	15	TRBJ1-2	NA	CASSKGMEENYGYTF	TGTGCCAGCAGCAAGGGTATGGAGGAGAACTATGGCTACACCTTC
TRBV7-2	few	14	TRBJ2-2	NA	CASSLGRGTGELFF	TGTGCCAGCAGCTTGGGGAGGGGGACCGGGGAGCTGTTTTTT
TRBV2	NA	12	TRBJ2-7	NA	CASSAVSYEQYF	TGTGCCAGCAGCGCCGTCAGTTACGAGCAGTACTTC